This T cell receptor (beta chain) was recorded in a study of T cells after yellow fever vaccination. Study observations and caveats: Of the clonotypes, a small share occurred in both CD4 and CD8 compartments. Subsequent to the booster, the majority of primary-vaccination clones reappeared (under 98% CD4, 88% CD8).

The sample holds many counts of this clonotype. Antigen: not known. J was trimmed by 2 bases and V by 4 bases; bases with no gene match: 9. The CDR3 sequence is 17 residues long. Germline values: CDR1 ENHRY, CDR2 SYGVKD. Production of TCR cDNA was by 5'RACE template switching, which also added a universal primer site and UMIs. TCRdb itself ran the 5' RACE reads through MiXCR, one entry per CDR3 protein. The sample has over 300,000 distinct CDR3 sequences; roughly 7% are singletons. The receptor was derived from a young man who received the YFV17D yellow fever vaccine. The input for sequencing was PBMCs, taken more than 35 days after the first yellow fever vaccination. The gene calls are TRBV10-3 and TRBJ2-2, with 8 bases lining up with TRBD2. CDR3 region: CAISVERGPENTGELFF. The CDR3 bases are TGTGCCATCAGTGTAGAGCGGGGGCCAGAAAACACCGGGGAGCTGTTTTTT.